Listed below are T cell receptor beta chains from one sample, sequenced in a study of post-analysis software for immune sequencing data. MiXCR was run by TCRdb on the PCR reads, yielding one entry per CDR3 protein. The sample records roughly 600,000 distinct CDR3 sequences, 44% being singletons. Material for sequencing was blood. The source of these receptors is a girl aged 10 to 17 with multiple sclerosis. Each CDR3 is given with its conserved first and last residue. A D gene is named only where the DNA matches it firmly. The listing skips clone size in some rows; elsewhere it reads once, few, many or a size class.

v_gene	abundance	d_gene	j_gene	CDR3nt	CDR3aa
TRBV3-1	NA	TRBD1	TRBJ2-5	TGTGCCAGCAGCCGGGGGACAGGGCCTCAAGAGACCCAGTACTTC	CASSRGTGPQETQYF
TRBV6-5	many	NA	TRBJ2-7	TGTGCCAGCTCTGCGGGGGCCCCTTCGTCCTACGAGCAGTACTTC	CASSAGAPSSYEQYF
TRBV5-1	NA	NA	TRBJ1-2	TGCGCCAGCAGCTTCAGCACAGGGAAAGGAAACTATGGCTACACCTTC	CASSFSTGKGNYGYTF
TRBV11-2	once	TRBD2	TRBJ2-5	TGTGCCAGCAGCCCAGCGGGAGTGGAGACCCAGTACTTC	CASSPAGVETQYF
TRBV7-9	NA	TRBD1	TRBJ1-2	TGTGCCAGCAGCCCACCCTTGACAGGGGACTATGGCTACACCTTC	CASSPPLTGDYGYTF
TRBV5-8	NA	NA	TRBJ2-6	TGTGCCAGCAGCTTCCCACTGACCTCTGGGGCCAACGTCCTGACTTTC	CASSFPLTSGANVLTF
TRBV20-1	few	TRBD1	TRBJ2-1	TGCAGTGCTTTCCCGGACAGGGCTTCCTACAATGAGCAGTTCTTC	CSAFPDRASYNEQFF
TRBV6-1	NA	NA	TRBJ1-1	TGTGCCAGCAGTGAACGCCGGCACACTGAAGCTTTCTTT	CASSERRHTEAFF
TRBV12-3/TRBV12-4	few	NA	TRBJ1-2	TGTGCCAGCAGCCTACAGAGTCCCAACTATGGCTACACCTTC	CASSLQSPNYGYTF
TRBV12-3/TRBV12-4	NA	NA	TRBJ2-2	TGTGCCAGCACCAAAGGTCCCGGGGAGCGGTTTTTT	CASTKGPGERFF
TRBV5-1	few	NA	TRBJ2-7	TGCGCCAGCAGAAACTCACACAGGGACGAGCAGTACTTC	CASRNSHRDEQYF
TRBV12-3/TRBV12-4	NA	NA	TRBJ2-5	TGTGCCAGCAGCCGCCCGACTCAGGGGGAGACCCAGTACTTC	CASSRPTQGETQYF
TRBV5-1	few	TRBD1	TRBJ1-2	TGCGCCAGCAGCTTGGCTCAAATCGGACAGGGCTATGGCTACACCTTC	CASSLAQIGQGYGYTF
TRBV27	NA	TRBD2	TRBJ2-7	TGTGCCAGCAGTCAACAGCGGGGGGTGGGGGAGCAGTACTTC	CASSQQRGVGEQYF
TRBV5-1	NA	NA	TRBJ1-2	TGCGCCAGCAGACAGGGTGGGGGACTCTATGGCTACACCTTC	CASRQGGGLYGYTF
TRBV29-1	NA	TRBD2	TRBJ2-1	TGCAGCGTTGTTGCGGGAGGTGCCCCCGGCACTGAGCAGTTCTTC	CSVVAGGAPGTEQFF
TRBV13	NA	NA	TRBJ1-4	TGTGCCAGCGCCGGCCGGAGCACAACTAATGAAAAACTGTTTTTT	CASAGRSTTNEKLFF
TRBV5-6	many	NA	TRBJ2-5	TGTGCCAGCAGCTTCGCGGGGGCCCAAGAGACCCAGTACTTC	CASSFAGAQETQYF
TRBV7-2	NA	TRBD1	TRBJ1-4	TGTGCCAGCAGCTTGGGGACAGAAGAAAAACTGTTTTTT	CASSLGTEEKLFF
TRBV20-1	few	NA	TRBJ2-1	TGCAGTGGCCTGGGGCGGCATTACAATGAGCAGTTCTTC	CSGLGRHYNEQFF
TRBV27	NA	TRBD2	TRBJ2-5	TGTGCCAGCACTGAAGCGGGGATCGGAGAGACCCAGTACTTC	CASTEAGIGETQYF
TRBV5-1	NA	NA	TRBJ2-1	TGCGCCAGCAGGAAAGGACAGTACAATGAGCAGTTCTTC	CASRKGQYNEQFF
TRBV29-1	few	TRBD2	TRBJ2-3	TGCAGCGTTGAAGGCGGGCGGGGGAGAAGCACAGATACGCAGTATTTT	CSVEGGRGRSTDTQYF